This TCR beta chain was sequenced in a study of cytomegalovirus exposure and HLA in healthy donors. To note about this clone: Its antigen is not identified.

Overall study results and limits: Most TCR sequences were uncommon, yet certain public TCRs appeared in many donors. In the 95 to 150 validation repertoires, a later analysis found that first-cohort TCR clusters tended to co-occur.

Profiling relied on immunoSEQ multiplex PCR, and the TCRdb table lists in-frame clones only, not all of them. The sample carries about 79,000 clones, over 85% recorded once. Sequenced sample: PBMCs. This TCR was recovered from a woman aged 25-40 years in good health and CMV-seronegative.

DNA for the CDR3: TGCGCCAGCAGCTGGGGGCCCGGTAGTGATGGCTACACCTTC. Residues: CASSWGPGSDGYTF. The rearrangement uses TRBV5-1 and TRBJ1-2; TRBD1 is a possible D gene (6 bases). V dropped 3 bases and J dropped 6 bases, with 15 bases sitting between them. The CDR3 sequence is 14 residues long. In germline, CDR1 is SGHRS, CDR2 YFSETQ.